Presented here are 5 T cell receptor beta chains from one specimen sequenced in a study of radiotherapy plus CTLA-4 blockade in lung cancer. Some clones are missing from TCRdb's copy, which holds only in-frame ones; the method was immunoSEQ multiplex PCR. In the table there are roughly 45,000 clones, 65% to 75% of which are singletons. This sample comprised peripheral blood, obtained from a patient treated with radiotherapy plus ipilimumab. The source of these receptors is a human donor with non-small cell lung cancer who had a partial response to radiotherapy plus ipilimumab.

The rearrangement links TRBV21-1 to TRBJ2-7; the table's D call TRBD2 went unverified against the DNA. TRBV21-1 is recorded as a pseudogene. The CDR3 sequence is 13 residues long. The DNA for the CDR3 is TGTGCCAGCAGCACCCGGGGGTCCTACGAGCAGTACTTC. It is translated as CASSTRGSYEQYF.

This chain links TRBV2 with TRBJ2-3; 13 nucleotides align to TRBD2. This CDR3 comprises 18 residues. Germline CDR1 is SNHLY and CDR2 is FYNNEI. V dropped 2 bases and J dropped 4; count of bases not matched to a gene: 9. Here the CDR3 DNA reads TGTGCCAGCAGTGAAACTAGCGGGAGGGCCGCAACCTCAGATACGCAGTATTTT. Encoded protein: CASSETSGRAATSDTQYF.

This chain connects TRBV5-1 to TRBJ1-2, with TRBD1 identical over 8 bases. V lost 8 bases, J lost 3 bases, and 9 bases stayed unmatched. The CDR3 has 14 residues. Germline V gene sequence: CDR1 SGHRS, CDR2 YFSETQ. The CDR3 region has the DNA TGCGCCAGTTACCTGGACAGGGCCTACTATGGCTACACCTTC. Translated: CASYLDRAYYGYTF.

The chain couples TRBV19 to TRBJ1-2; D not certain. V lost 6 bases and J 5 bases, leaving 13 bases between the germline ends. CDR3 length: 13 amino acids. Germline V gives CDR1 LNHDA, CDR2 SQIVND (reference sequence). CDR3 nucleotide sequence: TGTGCCAGTAGGGGAGGTGGATATTATGGCTACACCTTC. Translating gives CASRGGGYYGYTF.

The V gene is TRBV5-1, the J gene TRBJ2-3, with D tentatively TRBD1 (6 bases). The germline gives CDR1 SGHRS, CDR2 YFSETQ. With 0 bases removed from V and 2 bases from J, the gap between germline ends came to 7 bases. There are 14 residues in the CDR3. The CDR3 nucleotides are TGCGCCAGCAGCTTGGAGGGGGACACAGATACGCAGTATTTT. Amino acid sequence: CASSLEGDTDTQYF.